Below, 18 T cell receptor beta chains from the same sample are listed, as sequenced in a study of T cell responses to AZD1222 COVID-19 vaccine. The table came from immunoSEQ multiplex PCR; TCRdb's copy has only in-frame clones and leaves some out. This table holds about 54,000 clones, more than 70% found once. Sequenced here: peripheral blood, sampled 28 days after the second AZD1222 dose. These receptors were collected from an adult who received the AZD1222 COVID-19 vaccine.

The chain links TRBV10-1 to TRBJ2-7; 9 bases line up with TRBD2. CDR1 and CDR2 (germline): WNHNN, SYGVQD (reference sequence). V was clipped by 4 bases and J by 3 bases; unmatched bases: 7. The CDR3 is 15 amino acids. The CDR3 DNA sequence: TGCGCCAGCAGTGGAGGGCGGGAGGGGTTCTACGAGCAGTACTTC. Its protein is CASSGGREGFYEQYF.

The J gene is TRBJ1-2, the V gene TRBV5-6, with no clear D. With 4 bases removed from V and 2 bases from J, the gap between germline ends came to 9 bases. This CDR3 spans 13 amino acids. CDR1 and CDR2 from the germline V gene are SGHDT and YYEEEE. CDR3: CASSRLQNYGYTF. The CDR3 nucleotides read TGTGCCAGCAGCCGCCTCCAAAACTATGGCTACACCTTC.

CDR3 residues: CASSLASGSRNEQFF. The CDR3 DNA is TGTGCCAGCAGCTTGGCTAGCGGGAGTAGGAATGAGCAGTTCTTC. The rearrangement links TRBV5-4 to TRBJ2-1; 10 bases are shared with TRBD2. Trimming took 0 bases from V and 7 from J; bases not matched to a gene: 4. Germline CDR1 reads SGHNT; CDR2 reads YYREEE (reference sequence). There are 15 residues in the CDR3.

The rearrangement joins TRBV7-9 to TRBJ2-1; maybe TRBD2 (6 bases). CDR3 length: 15 residues. The V end lost 5 bases, the J end lost 2 bases, and 13 bases lay between the germline ends. The germline V gene encodes CDR1 SEHNR and CDR2 FQNEAQ (reference sequence). Here the CDR3 DNA reads TGTGCCAGCAGCAGAGCCGGGGGACCCTACAATGAGCAGTTCTTC. Its translation is CASSRAGGPYNEQFF.

The chain recombines TRBV30 with TRBJ2-2; D is possibly TRBD1 (6 bases). Trimming pared 4 bases from V and 3 bases from J, leaving 21 bases between. The CDR3 is made up of 17 amino acids. CDR1 is GTSNPN, CDR2 SVGIG, per germline (reference sequence). The CDR3 nucleotides are TGTGCCTGGATGCATCCCATCACAGGGTTCTACACCGGGGAGCTGTTTTTT. Translated, it gives CAWMHPITGFYTGELFF.

The V and J genes are TRBV6-1 and TRBJ1-2; 7 bases fit TRBD1. This CDR3 comprises 13 residues. V trimming: 3 bases; J trimming: 4 bases; junction bases outside the gene matches: 2. Germline CDR1 MNHNS, CDR2 SASEGT. The CDR3 nucleotides read TGTGCCAGCAGTGACAGGGGGACCTATGGCTACACCTTC. Residues: CASSDRGTYGYTF.

This chain joins TRBV2 and TRBJ1-1; possibly TRBD1 for D (5 bases). CDR1 is SNHLY and CDR2 is FYNNEI in the germline V gene. The CDR3 spans 15 residues. Trimming pared 3 bases from V and 3 bases from J, leaving 14 bases between. CDR3 sequence: CASSETAISHTEAFF. CDR3 sequence (DNA): TGTGCCAGCAGTGAGACAGCGATTTCTCACACTGAAGCTTTCTTT.

The chain employs TRBV3-1 (or the pseudogene TRBV3-2) and TRBJ2-1; 8 bases match TRBD2. The CDR3 runs 16 residues. Trimming removed 4 bases from V and 2 bases from J; junction bases left unmatched: 7. From germline, CDR1 is LGHDT and CDR2 YNNKEL (reference sequence). CDR3 amino acids: CASSRLLSGAYNEQFF. Written as DNA, the CDR3 is TGTGCCAGCAGCCGACTCCTTAGCGGGGCCTACAATGAGCAGTTCTTC.

J is TRBJ2-2 and V is TRBV24-1; D is unresolved. The germline V gene encodes CDR1 KGHDR and CDR2 SFDVKD. Trimming left V 9 bases short and J 0 bases short, with 7 bases between. This CDR3 spans 13 amino acids. CDR3: CATRSANTGELFF. The CDR3 DNA reads TGTGCCACCCGCAGCGCGAACACCGGGGAGCTGTTTTTT.

The rearrangement joins TRBV14 to TRBJ1-2, with D maybe TRBD1 (6 bases). The CDR3 is made up of 14 amino acids. Germline CDR1 is SGHDN and CDR2 is FVKESK. V was shortened by 4 bases and J by 8 bases, with 17 bases between the two germline ends. CDR3 sequence reads: CASSPNRVMGGYTF. The CDR3 DNA follows: TGTGCCAGCAGCCCAAACAGGGTTATGGGGGGCTACACCTTC.

Points on this clone: Other nucleotide sequences from this sample produce the same CDR3. The rearrangement uses TRBV7-2 and TRBJ2-3; tentative D call: TRBD1 (6 bases). Trimming removed 5 bases at V and 1 base at J, with 13 bases between. Germline CDR1 is SGHTA and CDR2 is FQGNSA. CDR3 length: 15 amino acids. The CDR3 here is CASSPDSLGTDTQYF. CDR3 nucleotide sequence: TGTGCCAGCAGCCCGGACAGCTTGGGCACAGATACGCAGTATTTT.

The chain combines TRBV4-3 with TRBJ1-2, with a tentative D call TRBD1 (5 bases). Germline CDR1 reads LGHNA; CDR2 reads YSLEER. V dropped 0 bases and J dropped 3 bases, with 14 bases sitting between them. The CDR3 has 16 residues. Written as DNA, the CDR3 is TGCGCCAGCAGCCAAGACCGTGACAGAGAACACTATGGCTACACCTTC. Translating gives CASSQDRDREHYGYTF.

V is TRBV25-1 and J is TRBJ2-3; possibly TRBD1 or TRBD2 for D (6 bases each). There are 16 residues in the CDR3. Between the trimmed V and J ends, which lost 7 bases and 3 bases, there was a span of 20 bases. Germline V lookup: CDR1 MGHDK, CDR2 SYGVNS. Written as DNA, the CDR3 is TGTGCCAGCACTGGGGTGGAGGGACAACAAACAGATACGCAGTATTTT. This gives the protein CASTGVEGQQTDTQYF.

V is TRBV14 and J is TRBJ1-4; TRBD1 is a possible D gene (6 bases). Trimming left V 3 bases short and J 8 bases short, with 10 bases between. Germline V gene data show CDR1 as SGHDN and CDR2 as FVKESK. CDR3 length: 13 amino acids. DNA for the CDR3: TGTGCCAGCAGCCATCAGGGGCCCGAAAAACTGTTTTTT. This codes for CASSHQGPEKLFF. Looking up the rest from reference TRBV14 and TRBJ1-4 gives the full variable domain: EAGVTQFPSHSVIEKGQTVTLRCDPISGHDNLYWYRRVMGKEIKFLLHFVKESKQDESGMPNNRFLAERTGGTYSTLKVQPAELEDSGVYFCASSHQGPEKLFFGSGTQLSVL.

V gene TRBV29-1 combines with J gene TRBJ2-3, with TRBD1 identical over 11 bases. V lost 7 bases and J lost 2; bases outside the gene matches: 8. The germline gives CDR1 SQVTM, CDR2 ANQGSEA. The CDR3 spans 15 residues. The CDR3 DNA follows: TGCAGCGCGACCGGGACAGGGGGGAACACAGATACGCAGTATTTT. This codes for CSATGTGGNTDTQYF.

V and J are TRBV7-6 and TRBJ2-5, with D perhaps TRBD2 (6 bases). CDR1 and CDR2 from the germline V gene are SGHVS and FNYEAQ. This CDR3 contains 14 residues. With 0 bases removed from V and 5 bases from J, the gap between germline ends came to 10 bases. CDR3 sequence (DNA): TGTGCCAGCAGCTTAGCGGGGGGTAGGGAGACCCAGTACTTC. Translation: CASSLAGGRETQYF.

The gene calls are TRBV27 and TRBJ2-7; D may be TRBD1 (6 bases). The germline V gene encodes CDR1 MNHEY and CDR2 SMNVEV (reference sequence). V dropped 2 bases and J dropped 0 bases, with 17 bases sitting between them. The CDR3 is made up of 17 amino acids. CDR3 protein: CASSLGPPGHFSYEQYF. Written as DNA, the CDR3 is TGTGCCAGCAGTTTAGGTCCACCGGGACACTTCTCCTACGAGCAGTACTTC.

The table lists this clone with a count of one. This chain links TRBV5-6 with TRBJ1-3; TRBD1 might be the D (6 bases). This CDR3 contains 16 residues. The germline gives CDR1 SGHDT, CDR2 YYEEEE. V lost 4 bases to trimming and J lost 0 bases, with 14 bases between them. The CDR3 reads CASSPLRDNSGNTIYF. Here the CDR3 DNA reads TGTGCCAGCAGCCCCCTCCGGGACAACTCTGGAAACACCATATATTTT.